These T cell receptor beta chains were read from a single sample in a study of T cell repertoires in cytomegalovirus infection. One entry per CDR3 protein, called by TCRdb with MiXCR from the reads. Here the sample spans 700,000 to 900,000 distinct CDR3 sequences, 25% to 30% being singletons. Their antigens are not known. Material: cultured CD8+ T cells from PBMCs, obtained from culture after CMV antigen stimulation. These receptors originate from a human donor in good health (CMV status not recorded). Some clones in this sample may be carry-over from other donors' samples. Both conserved end residues are part of each CDR3. The D gene is left open where the match is weak. Some rows have no size entry. The others give once, few or many, or a class for an expanded clone.

abundance: few
v_gene: TRBV7-9
j_gene: TRBJ1-2
d_gene: NA
CDR3aa: CASSSPGQTNDYGYTF
CDR3nt: TGTGCCAGCAGTTCACCGGGACAAACAAATGACTATGGCTACACCTTC

abundance: many
v_gene: TRBV7-7
j_gene: TRBJ2-1
d_gene: NA
CDR3aa: CASSLASDNEQFF
CDR3nt: TGTGCTAGCAGCCTTGCGAGCGACAATGAGCAGTTCTTC

abundance: NA
v_gene: TRBV6-2/TRBV6-3
j_gene: TRBJ1-5
d_gene: NA
CDR3aa: CASDRLAGMEPQHF
CDR3nt: TGTGCCAGCGACCGGTTGGCCGGAATGGAGCCCCAGCATTTT

abundance: few
v_gene: TRBV6-2/TRBV6-3
j_gene: TRBJ1-5
d_gene: NA
CDR3aa: CASSYGTVNVSHRVGDNQPQHF
CDR3nt: TGTGCCAGCAGTTACGGAACCGTAAATGTTTCCCACAGGGTAGGAGACAATCAGCCCCAGCATTTT

abundance: NA
v_gene: TRBV27
j_gene: TRBJ1-1
d_gene: NA
CDR3aa: CASSLVNSGPEAFF
CDR3nt: TGTGCCAGCAGTTTAGTGAACTCAGGTCCTGAAGCTTTCTTT

abundance: NA
v_gene: TRBV20-1
j_gene: TRBJ2-3
d_gene: TRBD1
CDR3aa: CSARERTGGGTQYF
CDR3nt: TGCAGTGCTAGAGAAAGGACAGGGGGCGGTACGCAGTATTTT

abundance: NA
v_gene: TRBV25-1
j_gene: TRBJ2-7
d_gene: TRBD1
CDR3aa: CASTYPDRVYEQYF
CDR3nt: TGTGCCAGCACCTATCCAGACAGGGTCTACGAGCAGTACTTC

abundance: NA
v_gene: TRBV5-4
j_gene: TRBJ1-2
d_gene: NA
CDR3aa: CASSLGGFGEGGYTF
CDR3nt: TGTGCCAGCAGCTTGGGAGGGTTTGGTGAGGGCGGCTACACCTTC

abundance: NA
v_gene: TRBV6-1
j_gene: TRBJ2-2
d_gene: NA
CDR3aa: CASSFDRTGELFF
CDR3nt: TGTGCCAGCAGCTTCGACAGGACCGGGGAGCTGTTTTTT

abundance: NA
v_gene: TRBV12-3/TRBV12-4
j_gene: TRBJ2-3
d_gene: NA
CDR3aa: CASSLNTGGGTDTQYF
CDR3nt: TGTGCCAGCAGTCTCAATACAGGGGGGGGCACAGATACGCAGTATTTT

abundance: few
v_gene: TRBV19
j_gene: TRBJ1-5
d_gene: NA
CDR3aa: CASDRYSNQPQHF
CDR3nt: TGTGCCAGCGACCGTTATAGCAATCAGCCCCAGCATTTT

abundance: few
v_gene: TRBV12-5
j_gene: TRBJ1-5
d_gene: NA
CDR3aa: CASGLGQFNQPQHF
CDR3nt: TGTGCTAGTGGTTTGGGACAGTTCAATCAGCCCCAGCATTTT

abundance: NA
v_gene: TRBV9
j_gene: TRBJ2-3
d_gene: TRBD1
CDR3aa: CASSPSPGTGWGTDTQYF
CDR3nt: TGTGCCAGCAGCCCCAGTCCCGGGACAGGTTGGGGCACAGATACGCAGTATTTT

abundance: NA
v_gene: TRBV7-4
j_gene: TRBJ2-5
d_gene: NA
CDR3aa: CASRQGQQETQYF
CDR3nt: TGTGCCAGCAGGCAGGGGCAACAAGAGACCCAGTACTTC

abundance: NA
v_gene: TRBV2
j_gene: TRBJ2-2
d_gene: NA
CDR3aa: CASRNAGQNTGELFF
CDR3nt: TGTGCCAGCAGGAACGCGGGACAAAACACCGGGGAGCTGTTTTTT

abundance: NA
v_gene: TRBV5-3
j_gene: TRBJ2-1
d_gene: NA
CDR3aa: CASTGPRGEQFF
CDR3nt: TGTGCCAGCACGGGACCTCGTGGTGAGCAGTTCTTC

abundance: few
v_gene: TRBV2
j_gene: TRBJ2-2
d_gene: NA
CDR3aa: CASSPPPGENTGELFF
CDR3nt: TGTGCCAGCAGCCCCCCACCGGGGGAAAACACCGGGGAGCTGTTTTTT

abundance: few
v_gene: TRBV27
j_gene: TRBJ1-2
d_gene: NA
CDR3aa: CASSHGPTPTNYGYTF
CDR3nt: TGTGCCAGCAGTCACGGCCCGACACCTACTAACTATGGCTACACCTTC

abundance: many
v_gene: TRBV7-8
j_gene: TRBJ2-1
d_gene: NA
CDR3aa: CASSYRATYNEQFF
CDR3nt: TGTGCCAGCAGCTATCGGGCCACCTACAATGAGCAGTTCTTC

abundance: many
v_gene: TRBV7-9
j_gene: TRBJ2-1
d_gene: TRBD1
CDR3aa: CASSSTLTEDRGSYNEQFF
CDR3nt: TGTGCCAGCAGCTCAACTCTAACGGAAGACAGGGGATCCTACAATGAGCAGTTCTTC

abundance: few
v_gene: TRBV28
j_gene: TRBJ2-5
d_gene: NA
CDR3aa: CASSYQGHETQYF
CDR3nt: TGTGCCAGCAGTTACCAGGGCCACGAGACCCAGTACTTC

abundance: few
v_gene: TRBV20-1
j_gene: TRBJ2-6
d_gene: TRBD1
CDR3aa: CSALNPGTGEAGANVLTF
CDR3nt: TGCAGTGCCCTTAATCCAGGGACAGGGGAGGCTGGGGCCAACGTCCTGACTTTC

abundance: NA
v_gene: TRBV15
j_gene: TRBJ1-1
d_gene: TRBD1
CDR3aa: CATSKDRGLNTEAFF
CDR3nt: TGTGCCACCAGCAAGGACAGGGGCCTGAACACTGAAGCTTTCTTT

abundance: few
v_gene: TRBV29-1
j_gene: TRBJ2-1
d_gene: NA
CDR3aa: CSVEGRDSPRYEQFF
CDR3nt: TGCAGCGTTGAAGGGAGGGACTCCCCGAGGTATGAGCAGTTCTTC

abundance: few
v_gene: TRBV19
j_gene: TRBJ1-2
d_gene: TRBD1
CDR3aa: CASKMRRAGGLYGYTF
CDR3nt: TGTGCCAGTAAGATGAGGAGGGCAGGGGGACTATACGGCTACACCTTC

abundance: NA
v_gene: TRBV11-2
j_gene: TRBJ1-2
d_gene: NA
CDR3aa: CATPHSPWGGYTF
CDR3nt: TGTGCCACCCCCCACAGCCCCTGGGGTGGCTACACCTTC

abundance: NA
v_gene: TRBV7-6
j_gene: TRBJ1-1
d_gene: NA
CDR3aa: CASMRQNTEAFF
CDR3nt: TGTGCCAGCATGAGACAGAACACTGAAGCTTTCTTT

abundance: few
v_gene: TRBV6-6
j_gene: TRBJ1-2
d_gene: NA
CDR3aa: CASSLDSSYTF
CDR3nt: TGTGCCAGCAGTTTAGACAGCAGCTACACCTTC

abundance: NA
v_gene: TRBV4-1
j_gene: TRBJ1-5
d_gene: NA
CDR3aa: CASSREFRSGNQPQHF
CDR3nt: TGCGCCAGCAGCCGAGAGTTCCGGTCTGGCAATCAGCCCCAGCATTTT

abundance: NA
v_gene: TRBV4-1
j_gene: TRBJ2-1
d_gene: TRBD1
CDR3aa: CASSQDMGQLEQFF
CDR3nt: TGCGCCAGCAGCCAAGATATGGGACAGCTTGAGCAGTTCTTC

abundance: NA
v_gene: TRBV27
j_gene: TRBJ2-3
d_gene: NA
CDR3aa: CASSSRRQSTDTQYF
CDR3nt: TGTGCCAGCAGTTCCCGAAGGCAGTCCACAGATACGCAGTATTTT

abundance: few
v_gene: TRBV12-3/TRBV12-4
j_gene: TRBJ1-3
d_gene: NA
CDR3aa: CASSFDGSSGNTIYF
CDR3nt: TGTGCCAGCAGTTTCGACGGTAGCTCTGGAAACACCATATATTTT

abundance: once
v_gene: TRBV25-1
j_gene: TRBJ2-1
d_gene: NA
CDR3aa: CASSEYFPDPYNEQFF
CDR3nt: TGTGCCAGCAGTGAATATTTTCCGGATCCTTACAATGAGCAGTTCTTC

abundance: NA
v_gene: TRBV5-1
j_gene: TRBJ2-1
d_gene: TRBD1
CDR3aa: CASSLDGTGIMNEQFF
CDR3nt: TGCGCCAGCAGCTTGGATGGGACAGGGATCATGAATGAGCAGTTCTTC

abundance: NA
v_gene: TRBV4-3
j_gene: TRBJ2-1
d_gene: TRBD2
CDR3aa: CASSQTLAGSSYNEQFF
CDR3nt: TGCGCCAGCAGCCAGACCCTAGCGGGCAGCTCCTACAATGAGCAGTTCTTC

abundance: NA
v_gene: TRBV6-5
j_gene: TRBJ2-5
d_gene: NA
CDR3aa: CAISYSVLAPGQETQYF
CDR3nt: TGTGCCATCAGTTACTCAGTACTAGCCCCGGGCCAAGAGACCCAGTACTTC

abundance: few
v_gene: TRBV28
j_gene: TRBJ2-1
d_gene: NA
CDR3aa: CASSPLSSGFPYNEQFF
CDR3nt: TGTGCCAGCAGTCCCCTGTCCTCCGGGTTCCCCTACAATGAGCAGTTCTTC

abundance: NA
v_gene: TRBV20-1
j_gene: TRBJ1-1
d_gene: NA
CDR3aa: CSARVLVAEAFF
CDR3nt: TGCAGTGCTAGAGTGCTCGTTGCCGAAGCTTTCTTT

abundance: NA
v_gene: TRBV6-8
j_gene: TRBJ2-1
d_gene: TRBD2
CDR3aa: CASSYTGGADEQFF
CDR3nt: TGTGCCAGCAGTTACACCGGGGGGGCAGATGAGCAGTTCTTC

abundance: NA
v_gene: TRBV6-6
j_gene: TRBJ1-2
d_gene: NA
CDR3aa: CASSYSIQVQTANYGYTF
CDR3nt: TGTGCCAGCAGTTACTCGATTCAGGTCCAAACAGCTAACTATGGCTACACCTTC

abundance: NA
v_gene: TRBV28
j_gene: TRBJ1-1
d_gene: NA
CDR3aa: CASSYPTLNTEAFF
CDR3nt: TGTGCCAGCAGTTACCCGACATTGAACACTGAAGCTTTCTTT

abundance: many
v_gene: TRBV12-3/TRBV12-4
j_gene: TRBJ2-3
d_gene: TRBD2
CDR3aa: CASNGGDTGTDTQYF
CDR3nt: TGTGCCAGTAACGGGGGGGATACGGGCACAGATACGCAGTATTTT

abundance: NA
v_gene: TRBV12-3/TRBV12-4
j_gene: TRBJ1-1
d_gene: NA
CDR3aa: CASRGPAPNTEAFF
CDR3nt: TGTGCCAGCAGAGGACCCGCCCCGAACACTGAAGCTTTCTTT

abundance: NA
v_gene: TRBV10-3
j_gene: TRBJ1-2
d_gene: NA
CDR3aa: CAILDGAGGGYTF
CDR3nt: TGTGCCATCCTTGATGGTGCGGGTGGGGGCTACACCTTC